Sequencing of this T cell receptor (beta chain) was carried out in a study of CD8 T cells in ankylosing spondylitis. Study conclusions and caveats: Reports say disease-linked clones showed up significantly more in matched ankylosing spondylitis synovial fluid. Existing reports had already noted some motif variants in reactive arthritis synovial fluid and blood.

This clonotype has a count of ten or more. Its target is unknown. TCRdb itself ran the 5' RACE reads through MiXCR, one entry per CDR3 protein. The sample has more than 150,000 distinct CDR3 sequences, 15% to 20% seen once. Germline CDR1 is KGHDR and CDR2 is SFDVKD. The V and J ends lost 2 bases and 4 bases, in that order; junction bases with no gene match: 14. The CDR3 is 19 amino acids. The chain is built from TRBV24-1 and TRBJ2-3; 10 nucleotides line up with TRBD1. The sequence was obtained from a male donor under 35 with ankylosing spondylitis or in good health (not recorded which). Sequencing was carried out using blood, either unsorted or a sorted T cell fraction (not recorded which). The DNA of the CDR3 is TGTGCCACCAGTGATTCATCGGGTCCGGGACAGGGGTTCCCAGATACGCAGTATTTT. It translates to CATSDSSGPGQGFPDTQYF.